One sample yielded the 9 T cell receptor beta chains listed below, sequenced in a study of blood T cell repertoires in COVID-19. Method: immunoSEQ multiplex PCR; TCRdb's copy keeps in-frame clones and lacks some. The table lists about 210,000 clones, around nine tenths of them singletons. The source material was peripheral blood. The receptors here all came from a woman aged 40 to 55 with acute or convalescent COVID-19.

The chain couples TRBV15 to TRBJ2-2; D is uncertain. V gave up 1 base and J gave up 3 bases, with 9 bases separating them. This CDR3 is built from 15 residues. Germline V gives CDR1 LNHNV, CDR2 YYDKDF (reference sequence). Written as DNA, the CDR3 is TGTGCCACCAGCAGAGGTACCGGTGACACCGGGGAGCTGTTTTTT. The encoded protein is CATSRGTGDTGELFF.

In DNA, the CDR3 is TGTGCCACCTCCGAGGACAGGGTGTGGGAGACCCAGTACTTC. It translates to CATSEDRVWETQYF. The chain combines TRBV2 with TRBJ2-5; TRBD1 matches 8 bases. This CDR3 has 14 amino acids. J was trimmed by 5 bases and V by 10 bases; bases with no gene match: 12. Germline V gene lookup returns CDR1 SNHLY and CDR2 FYNNEI.

The sample holds one count of this clone. This chain links TRBV7-3 with TRBJ1-1; 8 nucleotides line up with TRBD1. V shed 6 bases, J shed 4 bases, and the junction held 4 bases outside the gene matches. Germline loops: CDR1 SGHTA, CDR2 FQGTGA. The CDR3 runs 13 residues. The CDR3, as DNA: TGTGCCAGCAGGACAGGGGTGGGCACTGAAGCTTTCTTT. It specifies CASRTGVGTEAFF.

The V and J genes are TRBV19 and TRBJ1-2, with TRBD1 matching 7 bases. V lost 4 bases to trimming and J lost 4 bases; unmatched junction nucleotides: 6. This CDR3 spans 14 amino acids. CDR1 is LNHDA and CDR2 is SQIVND in the germline V gene (reference sequence). This CDR3 is CASSTGTALYGYTF. In DNA, the CDR3 is TGTGCCAGTAGTACCGGGACAGCCCTCTATGGCTACACCTTC.

V and J are TRBV5-8 and TRBJ1-1; 8 nucleotides align to TRBD1. From germline, CDR1 is SGHTS and CDR2 YDEGEE. The CDR3 is 13 amino acids. With V trimmed by 4 bases and J by 4 bases, 3 bases remained unmatched. CDR3 loop: CASSQGAVTEAFF. CDR3 in DNA: TGTGCCAGCAGCCAGGGGGCGGTCACTGAAGCTTTCTTT.

The rearrangement uses TRBV6-1 and TRBJ2-1, with 7 bases aligning to TRBD2. From germline, CDR1 is MNHNS and CDR2 SASEGT. The CDR3 has 17 amino acids. Losses at the gene ends were 2 bases for V and 0 bases for J; bases not matched to a gene: 7. In DNA, the CDR3 is TGTGCCAGCAGTGAACGGAGCGGGACCCTCTCCTACAATGAGCAGTTCTTC. Translation gives CASSERSGTLSYNEQFF.

This chain joins TRBV2 and TRBJ1-1; 8 bases are shared with TRBD1. The ends lost 7 bases at V and 3 bases at J; junction bases unmatched: 13. Germline V gives CDR1 SNHLY, CDR2 FYNNEI. The CDR3 loop spans 16 amino acids. The DNA of the CDR3 is TGTGCCAGCAACTTTGAACAGGGGGTGTCAGACACTGAAGCTTTCTTT. Amino acid sequence: CASNFEQGVSDTEAFF.

This chain uses TRBV18 with TRBJ1-1; TRBD1 might be the D (5 bases). The CDR3 is made up of 13 amino acids. Per germline, CDR1 KGHSH and CDR2 LQKENI. Trimming left V 1 base short and J 3 bases short, with 6 bases between. In DNA, the CDR3 is TGTGCCAGCTCACCACTCAGGGACACTGAAGCTTTCTTT. It translates to CASSPLRDTEAFF.

The genes are TRBV24-1 and TRBJ1-2; 7 nucleotides agree with TRBD1. The germline V gene has CDR1 KGHDR and CDR2 SFDVKD. The CDR3 runs 15 residues. Trimming at V came to 4 bases and at J to 5 bases, leaving 9 bases not matched to a gene. CDR3: CATSDTHRGGYGYTF. The CDR3 DNA reads as TGTGCCACCAGTGACACTCACAGGGGAGGTTATGGCTACACCTTC.